A single sample gave rise to the 8 T cell receptor beta chains below, sequenced in a study of tumor-infiltrating lymphocytes in primary liver carcinoma. With a constant-region primer, TCR beta cDNA was made from approximately 450 ng of total RNA. Libraries covering TCR beta were generated through three nested multiplex PCR rounds (using a slightly modified ARM-PCR). Primers for the first two PCR rounds were TRBV1-TRBV30 forward primers and a C-beta reverse primer (roughly 9 cycles per round). A single record per CDR3 protein comes from TCRdb applying MiXCR to the multiplex PCR reads. The sample holds about 100,000 distinct CDR3 sequences; about 70% are singletons and the top ten take around 25%. Investigators took RNA and DNA out together from roughly 21-30 mg of unsorted bulk tissue. Sequencing input: tumor-adjacent normal liver tissue. The receptor source for this set is a man in his forties with primary liver carcinoma and hepatitis B virus infection.

A note on this clonotype: This CDR3 is missing its conserved last phenylalanine or tryptophan, likely due to a read error. This rearrangement joins TRBV11-2 to TRBJ1-1; 8 nucleotides line up with TRBD1. The trim removed 5 bases at V and 9 bases at J, leaving 8 bases unmatched. Germline values: CDR1 SGHAT, CDR2 FQNNGV. This CDR3 has 13 residues. The chain's CDR3 is CASSADRGNQAFI. In DNA, the CDR3 is TGTGCCAGCAGCGCCGACAGGGGCAACCAAGCTTTCATT.

This clonotype has more than one count but fewer than ten. It may be a read error: a sequence one base away is much more abundant. This sequence joins TRBV6-1 and TRBJ1-4; TRBD1 agrees at 7 bases. Germline CDR1 MNHNS, CDR2 SASEGT. The CDR3 runs 14 residues. The CDR3 region is CVSSLQGRAEKLFF. The CDR3 nucleotides read TGTGTCAGCAGCCTACAGGGGCGCGCTGAAAAACTGTTTTTT.

With respect to this clonotype: This may come from a read error, since a much larger clone is one base off. The chain recombines TRBV12-3 or TRBV12-4 with TRBJ2-7; 8 positions match TRBD1. Germline trimming cut 7 bases from V and 1 base from J; bases unmatched to any gene: 9. The CDR3 runs to 15 residues. Here the CDR3 DNA reads TGTGCCAGCAACCGTACAGGGGGGTTGTCCTACGAGCAGTACTTC. It specifies CASNRTGGLSYEQYF.

Comments on this clonotype: A much larger clone lies one base from this, so it may be a read error. The chain links TRBV2 to TRBJ2-1, with TRBD1 matching 7 bases. There are 14 residues in the CDR3. The germline gives CDR1 SNHLY, CDR2 FYNNEI. Written as DNA, the CDR3 is TGTGACAGTTATCGGGACAGCACGGACAATGAGCAGTTCTTC. It yields the protein CDSYRDSTDNEQFF.

The chain combines TRBV11-2 with TRBJ2-1; D possibly corresponds to TRBD2 (6 bases). The germline CDR1 and CDR2 sequences are SGHAT and FQNNGV. V was shortened by 0 bases and J by 2 bases, with 14 bases between the two germline ends. The CDR3 extends over 17 amino acids. The CDR3: CASSLDGEAGPYNEQFF. CDR3 coding DNA: TGTGCCAGCAGCTTAGATGGGGAGGCAGGGCCCTACAATGAGCAGTTCTTC.

J is TRBJ2-2 and V is TRBV7-3; 7 bases are a match to TRBD1. CDR3 length: 15 residues. V dropped 5 bases and J dropped 3; count of bases not matched to a gene: 6. CDR1 SGHTA and CDR2 FQGTGA come from the germline V gene. DNA for the CDR3: TGTGCCAGCAGCCAAGGACAGGTCGACACCGGGGAGCTGTTTTTT. Protein sequence: CASSQGQVDTGELFF.

Comments on this clonotype: A junction boundary mismatches the germline segment, possibly from a read error. The chain couples TRBV11-2 to TRBJ2-3, with 7 bases aligning to TRBD2. CDR1 is SGHAT and CDR2 is FQNNGV in the germline V gene. The CDR3 loop spans 18 amino acids. The CDR3 DNA reads as TGTGCCAGCAGCTTAACTACTATCGGGAGAGCGGGGCGAGATACGCAGTGTTTT. It translates to CASSLTTIGRAGRDTQCF.

The gene calls are TRBV2 and TRBJ2-7; possibly TRBD1 or TRBD2 for D (5 bases each). CDR1 is SNHLY, CDR2 FYNNEI, per germline. The CDR3 totals 12 residues. Trimming shortened V by 6 bases and J by 3 bases, and 9 bases separated the two germline ends. CDR3 amino acids: CASSRELYEQYF. The CDR3 nucleotides are TGTGCCAGCAGCAGGGAGCTCTACGAGCAGTACTTC.